This T cell receptor beta chain was found in a study of control samples from healthy donors and cancer patients (dated by TCRdb to the early 2020s). As for this clone: No antigen is known for it. No base-level quality is on record; no much larger clone is a single base apart.

The CDR3 numbers 15 residues from cysteine through phenylalanine. Left in the record is the CDR3 DNA by itself, 45 bases read in frame from the first base. The V end gives up 3 bases and the J end 8 bases, leaving 6 bases in the junction not matched to a gene. CDR1 MDHEN and CDR2 SYDVKM were looked up in the germline V gene. The library was made by the immunoSEQ multiplex PCR assay. Here the immuneACCESS table is served through TCRdb, limited to in-frame sequences with V and J called. Missing clones are a known gap in these copies; in checked studies unresolved V genes cover under half, and the rest lacks a known reason. The sample table holds under 200,000 clones, of which almost 90% were seen once. The ten largest account for nearly 5% of the sample.

The sequence links TRBV28 to TRBJ2-1; 11 central nucleotides agree with TRBD1. Sample: blood. This TCR derives from a woman under 40 in good health. The CDR3 in this case is CASSFGTGGVDEQFF. The DNA sequence follows: TGTGCCAGCAGTTTCGGGACAGGGGGGGTCGATGAGCAGTTCTTC.